The entry below gives a single T cell receptor (beta chain) sequence along with its context. Antigen unknown. Other DNA sequences in this specimen translate into the identical CDR3. Repertoires were generated with immunoSEQ multiplex PCR, while TCRdb's copy carries only in-frame clones and drops some. This table holds millions of clones, about 95% found once. These data come from a study of shared clonotypes between healthy human individuals. Findings and limits, study-wide: Represented diversity, genetic and exposure-history alike, was limited by few donors.

Only CD45RO-negative cells positively selected for CCR7 counted as naive CD8 cells, so terminally differentiated effector memory CD45RA+ cells were excluded. The sample consisted of naive CD8+ T cells sorted from blood. The receptor was isolated from a man between 18 and 35 years old in good health.

The CDR3 nucleotides are TGTGCCAGCAGTTCCCTGCTGAACACTGAAGCTTTCTTT. Translation gives CASSSLLNTEAFF. The chain joins TRBV6-5 to TRBJ1-1; D gene ambiguous. The germline gives CDR1 MNHEY, CDR2 SVGAGI. V lost 4 bases and J lost 0, with 6 bases in between. The length of the CDR3 is 13 residues.